This T cell receptor (beta chain) appears in the sequencing data of a study of T cells in Graves' hyperthyroidism and ophthalmopathy. Authors of the study amplified TCR beta CDR3 regions from RNA transcripts. The TCR CDR3 first-round RT-PCR relied on the HTBI primer set. Via MiXCR, TCRdb re-called the multiplex PCR reads, giving one row per CDR3 protein. Altogether around 580,000 distinct CDR3 sequences are present, over 15% being singletons, with the ten largest covering more than 15%. This clonotype has just a few counts. CDR3 length: 17 residues. The germline V gene encodes CDR1 SGHAT and CDR2 FQNNGV. J lost 0 bases, V lost 7 bases, and 12 bases had no gene match.

The V call is TRBV11-2, the J call TRBJ2-3; 8 bases are a match to TRBD2. Sequencing was done on a sample of blood. The receptor was isolated from a young woman with Graves' hyperthyroidism. The CDR3 loop reads CASTLPLLADSTDTQYF. The CDR3 DNA sequence: TGTGCCAGCACCCTACCGCTACTAGCGGATAGCACAGATACGCAGTATTTT.